Each of the 29 T cell receptor beta chains below was sequenced from the same sample in a study of PD-1 blockade in classical Hodgkin lymphoma (dated by TCRdb to about 2020). The time point label on this specimen signifies: newly diagnosed, previously untreated cHL patient sample. Libraries were prepared through the immunoSEQ multiplex PCR assay. TCRdb re-hosts the immuneACCESS table, in-frame sequences only. Its copies lack some clones; in the studies checked, an unresolved V gene accounts for under half of them, and the cause for the rest is not known. In all, the sample holds about 15,000 clones, and approximately 84% of those were seen once. 6.5% to 10% of the sample lies in the top ten. What was sequenced was peripheral blood mononuclear cells (PBMCs). These receptors were obtained from a human donor with classical Hodgkin lymphoma.

The V call is TRBV2, the J call TRBJ2-1; 11 bases match TRBD2. CDR3 length equals 16 residues. With V trimmed by 10 bases and J by 6 bases, 14 bases remained unmatched. Germline CDR1 reads SNHLY; CDR2 reads FYNNEI. The CDR3 spells CATSHAGTSGANEQFF. The CDR3 coding sequence is TGTGCCACCTCTCATGCAGGGACTAGCGGTGCCAATGAGCAGTTCTTC.

The chain joins TRBV19 to TRBJ2-5; weak D call: TRBD2 (7 bases). Germline assignment: CDR1 LNHDA and CDR2 SQIVND (reference sequence). The CDR3 loop spans 16 amino acids. V was shortened by 3 bases and J by 0 bases, with 14 bases between the two germline ends. The CDR3 DNA reads TGTGCCAGTAGTATGCAGGGGAGGGAGTACCAAGAGACCCAGTACTTC. This translates into CASSMQGREYQETQYF. Using reference TRBV19 and TRBJ2-5 for the parts outside the CDR3, the full variable domain is DGGITQSPKYLFRKEGQNVTLSCEQNLNHDAMYWYRQDPGQGLRLIYYSQIVNDFQKGDIAEGYSVSREKKESFPLTVTSAQKNPTAFYLCASSMQGREYQETQYFGPGTRLLVL.

The chain joins TRBV27 to TRBJ2-1; TRBD1 is a possible D gene (5 bases). Trimming stripped 3 bases from V and 5 bases from J, with 29 bases between. Germline CDR1 MNHEY, CDR2 SMNVEV (reference sequence). This CDR3 region has 20 residues. The CDR3 loop is CASSFLLTGRVVTRNNEQFF. Here the CDR3 DNA reads TGTGCCAGCAGTTTTCTCCTGACGGGCAGGGTGGTAACTCGAAACAATGAGCAGTTCTTC.

As to this clone: The sample carries other DNA sequences with the same CDR3. The chain has TRBV6-6 and TRBJ2-7; 8 bases align to TRBD1. This CDR3 contains 13 residues. Germline trimming cut 2 bases from V and 5 bases from J; bases unmatched to any gene: 2. Germline V gene data show CDR1 as MNHNY and CDR2 as SVGAGI (reference sequence). CDR3 DNA sequence: TGTGCCAGCAGTTACGTGACAGGGGACGAGCAGTACTTC. Its translation: CASSYVTGDEQYF.

The chain uses TRBV19 and TRBJ1-2; D is possibly TRBD1 (5 bases). From germline, CDR1 is LNHDA and CDR2 SQIVND (reference sequence). Trimming left V 1 base short and J 4 bases short, with 16 bases between. CDR3 length equals 16 residues. The CDR3 DNA follows: TGTGCCAGTAGTATAGCCGAGGGGACCTTTGGCTATGGCTACACCTTC. This gives the protein CASSIAEGTFGYGYTF.

This rearrangement joins TRBV2 to TRBJ2-7; 8 positions agree with TRBD2. The CDR3 is 14 amino acids. CDR1 is SNHLY, CDR2 FYNNEI, per germline. V shed 4 bases and J 4 bases; nucleotides not matched to a gene: 6. CDR3 bases: TGTGCCAGCAGTGCGAGGGCTAGCGGGTACGAGCAGTACTTC. Amino acids: CASSARASGYEQYF. The full variable domain, with the rest looked up from reference TRBV2 and TRBJ2-7, is EPEVTQTPSHQVTQMGQEVILRCVPISNHLYFYWYRQILGQKVEFLVSFYNNEISEKSEIFDDQFSVERPDGSNFTLKIRSTKLEDSAMYFCASSARASGYEQYFGPGTRLTVT.

CDR3 residues: CASSLKRQPQHF. CDR3 DNA sequence: TGTGCCAGCAGCTTGAAGAGACAGCCCCAGCATTTT. The gene calls are TRBV5-4 and TRBJ1-5; no clear D gene. This CDR3 has 12 amino acids. The V gene lost 1 base and the J gene lost 7 bases, with 6 bases spanning the gap. The germline gives CDR1 SGHNT, CDR2 YYREEE (reference sequence).

The chain recombines TRBV2 with TRBJ2-1; D remains unclear. The CDR3 spans 12 residues. Looked up from germline, CDR1 is SNHLY and CDR2 is FYNNEI. Trimming pared 9 bases from V and 8 bases from J, leaving 14 bases between. The CDR3 DNA reads as TGTGCCAGTAGAGGAGCGATCGATGAGCAGTTCTTC. Encoded protein: CASRGAIDEQFF.

The V gene is TRBV11-2, the J gene TRBJ2-7, with D perhaps matching TRBD2 (6 bases). Trimming took 1 base from V and 5 from J, leaving 15 bases between them. The CDR3 is 15 amino acids. Germline values: CDR1 SGHAT, CDR2 FQNNGV. The CDR3 DNA follows: TGTGCCAGCAGCTTAGTGTTCGGGAGCCCCCACGAGCAGTACTTC. Its translation is CASSLVFGSPHEQYF.

The chain is built from TRBV6-1 and TRBJ2-1; D call uncertain. Germline V lookup: CDR1 MNHNS, CDR2 SASEGT. This CDR3 is 13 amino acids long. V lost 7 bases, J lost 3 bases, and 10 bases lay in between. The CDR3 DNA reads as TGTGCCAGCACGTTGTCTAACTACAATGAGCAGTTCTTC. Its protein product is CASTLSNYNEQFF.

The V and J genes are TRBV19 and TRBJ1-6; 9 positions match TRBD1. The V gene's germline CDR1 is LNHDA and CDR2 SQIVND (reference sequence). With V trimmed by 4 bases and J by 7 bases, 8 bases remained unmatched. There are 16 residues in the CDR3. The CDR3 reads CASSNSGTGSNSPLHF. Here the CDR3 DNA reads TGTGCCAGTAGTAATTCGGGGACAGGGTCGAATTCACCCCTCCACTTT.

In this sample, this clone turned up a few times. The CDR3 protein is CASSLTQGTVSYEQYF. The CDR3, as DNA: TGCGCCAGCAGCCTAACTCAGGGGACGGTCTCCTACGAGCAGTACTTC. The chain combines TRBV5-1 with TRBJ2-7; possible D gene TRBD1, 6 bases. The germline V and J ends were trimmed by 4 bases and 0 bases, with 17 bases remaining between them. The CDR3 length is 16 residues. Germline values: CDR1 SGHRS, CDR2 YFSETQ.

This chain connects TRBV27 to TRBJ1-5; no reliable D call. V gave up 6 bases and J gave up 7 bases, with 13 bases separating them. The CDR3 totals 13 residues. Germline CDR1 is MNHEY and CDR2 is SMNVEV (reference sequence). The CDR3 sequence is CASSLTPRQPQHF. In nucleotides, the CDR3 is TGTGCCAGCAGCCTAACTCCAAGGCAGCCCCAGCATTTT.

The chain uses TRBV5-1 and TRBJ2-5, with 14 bases matching TRBD2. The CDR3 length is 17 residues. Germline CDR1 SGHRS, CDR2 YFSETQ. The V and J ends lost 0 bases and 5 bases, in that order; junction bases with no gene match: 6. The CDR3 is CASSLGTSGRSGETQYF. CDR3 in DNA: TGCGCCAGCAGCTTGGGGACTAGCGGGAGGAGTGGGGAGACCCAGTACTTC.

The gene calls are TRBV5-1 and TRBJ2-1, with 14 bases aligning to TRBD2. With 4 bases clipped from V and 1 base from J, the junction kept 10 bases outside the gene matches. From germline, CDR1 is SGHRS and CDR2 YFSETQ. CDR3 length: 19 amino acids. CDR3 residues: CASSATPGLAGASYNEQFF. The CDR3 nucleotides read TGCGCCAGCAGCGCGACACCGGGACTAGCGGGAGCTTCCTACAATGAGCAGTTCTTC.

The table lists this clone with a count of one. The chain employs TRBV19 and TRBJ2-3, with D unresolved. The CDR3 totals 14 residues. V was cut by 7 bases and J by 0 bases, with 11 bases left in between. Germline assignment: CDR1 LNHDA and CDR2 SQIVND (reference sequence). CDR3 sequence: CASMGGISTDTQYF. The CDR3 DNA sequence: TGTGCCAGTATGGGCGGTATAAGCACAGATACGCAGTATTTT.

The CDR3 DNA reads as TGTGCCAGCAGCGTAGAGGGGCGGGGCACAGATACGCAGTATTTT. Translated: CASSVEGRGTDTQYF. V and J are TRBV9 and TRBJ2-3, with D possibly being TRBD1 or TRBD2 (5 bases each). Between the trimmed V and J ends, which lost 0 bases and 1 base, there was a span of 9 bases. The CDR3 sequence is 15 residues long. CDR1 is SGDLS and CDR2 is YYNGEE in the germline V gene.

The CDR3 region is CASSPIPGDEQYF. CDR3 DNA: TGTGCCAGCAGCCCCATTCCGGGAGACGAGCAGTACTTC. The chain links TRBV11-2 to TRBJ2-7; a weak D match, TRBD2 (6 bases). The CDR3 runs to 13 residues. V gave up 5 bases and J gave up 5 bases, with 13 bases separating them. The germline CDR1 and CDR2 sequences are SGHAT and FQNNGV.

CDR3 loop: CASSETSGGATDTQYF. The CDR3 DNA is TGTGCCAGCAGTGAAACTAGCGGGGGGGCCACAGATACGCAGTATTTT. The chain employs TRBV6-4 and TRBJ2-3, with 13 bases fitting TRBD2. J lost 2 bases, V lost 3 bases, and 2 bases had no gene match. This CDR3 region has 16 residues. Per germline, CDR1 MRHNA and CDR2 SNTAGT.

The chain couples TRBV5-6 to TRBJ1-1; D gene unclear. This CDR3 spans 16 amino acids. V shed 2 bases and J shed 3 bases, with 17 bases lying between them. Germline values: CDR1 SGHDT, CDR2 YYEEEE. CDR3: CASSFREIGKHTEAFF. The CDR3 DNA reads TGTGCCAGCAGCTTTAGAGAGATCGGGAAGCACACTGAAGCTTTCTTT.

The gene calls are TRBV6-5 and TRBJ2-1; 7 bases match TRBD1. The J segment lost 0 bases and the V segment lost 6 bases, leaving 2 bases of the junction unmatched. This CDR3 region has 14 residues. Germline CDR1 is MNHEY and CDR2 is SVGAGI. As DNA, the CDR3 is TGTGCCAGCAGCGCAGGGGGCTCCTACAATGAGCAGTTCTTC. It is translated as CASSAGGSYNEQFF.

This clone is labeled as medium-sized. The gene calls are TRBV5-1 and TRBJ2-7; 12 nucleotides agree with TRBD1. The CDR3 runs 16 residues. Germline V gene sequence: CDR1 SGHRS, CDR2 YFSETQ. The junction had 8 bases not matched to a gene; V was cut back by 3 bases and J by 4 bases. For the CDR3, the DNA is TGCGCCAGCAGCTCCTACCGGGACAGGGGGCCTTACGAGCAGTACTTC. Translation gives CASSSYRDRGPYEQYF.

The genes are TRBV11-2 and TRBJ1-2; TRBD1 matches 8 bases. CDR3 length: 15 residues. V shed 2 bases and J 8 bases; nucleotides not matched to a gene: 10. Germline CDR1 and CDR2: SGHAT and FQNNGV. CDR3 sequence (DNA): TGTGCCAGCAGCTTAAGTGGGGTGACAGGGGTCGGCTACACCTTC. Translating it yields CASSLSGVTGVGYTF.

In its sample, this clone was seen a few times. This CDR3 is CASSYSTGGSYEQYF. The DNA for the CDR3 is TGTGCCAGCAGTTACTCGACAGGGGGCTCCTACGAGCAGTACTTC. The V gene is TRBV6-5, the J gene TRBJ2-7, with 9 nucleotides matching TRBD1. Germline assignment: CDR1 MNHEY and CDR2 SVGAGI. The CDR3 runs to 15 residues. V was clipped by 0 bases and J by 0 bases; unmatched bases: 0.

This chain joins TRBV10-3 and TRBJ1-1, with D perhaps matching TRBD1 (6 bases). The V gene lost 6 bases and the J gene lost 10 bases, with 15 bases spanning the gap. Germline CDR1 and CDR2: ENHRY and SYGVKD. This CDR3 contains 12 residues. Written as DNA, the CDR3 is TGTGCCATCAGCGGCAGGGGAATTGGAGCTTTCTTT. Encoded protein: CAISGRGIGAFF.

This clone has a single count. V and J are TRBV11-2 and TRBJ1-5, with D uncertain. The CDR3 length is 14 residues. Trimming took off 2 bases at V and 1 base at J, with 6 bases between the two ends. CDR1 and CDR2 from the germline V gene are SGHAT and FQNNGV. DNA of the CDR3: TGTGCCAGCAGCTTATTGGGGAGCAATCAGCCCCAGCATTTT. It codes for CASSLLGSNQPQHF.

There are a few counts of this clone. The genes are TRBV29-1 and TRBJ2-7; the match to TRBD2 covers 12 bases. The V gene's germline CDR1 is SQVTM and CDR2 ANQGSEA. The V segment lost 2 bases and the J segment 2 bases; nucleotides outside the gene matches: 1. The CDR3 is 14 amino acids. CDR3 in amino acids: CSVELAGGAYEQYF. The CDR3 bases are TGCAGCGTTGAACTAGCGGGAGGGGCCTACGAGCAGTACTTC.

Concerning this clone: An end of the junction differs from the germline gene, which may be a read error. The J gene is TRBJ1-5, the V gene TRBV5-1; D is undetermined. The length of the CDR3 is 15 residues. The germline CDR1 and CDR2 sequences are SGHRS and YFSETQ. As DNA, the CDR3 is TGTGCCAGCAGCCTGAGTGAGGTTAGCAATCAGCCCCAGCATTTT. Residues: CASSLSEVSNQPQHF. The full variable domain, rest sourced from reference TRBV5-1 and TRBJ1-5, is KAGVTQTPRYLIKTRGQQVTLSCSPISGHRSVSWYQQTPGQGLQFLFEYFSETQRNKGNFPGRFSGRQFSNSRSEMNVSTLELGDSALYLCASSLSEVSNQPQHFGDGTRLSIL.

V gene TRBV6-5 combines with J gene TRBJ1-1; no reliable D call. This CDR3 has 13 amino acids. Germline V CDR1 and CDR2: MNHEY, SVGAGI. With 5 bases removed from V and 3 bases from J, the gap between germline ends came to 10 bases. The CDR3, as DNA: TGTGCCAGCAGTATGGAAGTGGACACTGAAGCTTTCTTT. Protein sequence: CASSMEVDTEAFF.